This T cell receptor beta chain appears in the sequencing data of a study of control samples from healthy donors and cancer patients. Profiling relied on immunoSEQ multiplex PCR, and the TCRdb table lists in-frame clones only, not all of them. The data hold 78,000 or so clones, with roughly 87% observed a single time. The trim removed 0 bases at V and 5 bases at J, leaving 4 bases unmatched. Germline V gene lookup returns CDR1 SGHAT and CDR2 FQNNGV. This CDR3 spans 15 amino acids. Specimen: blood. V is TRBV11-2 and J is TRBJ2-7; 10 nucleotides align to TRBD2. The origin of this receptor is a woman aged 45 to 65 in good health. CDR3: CASSLELAGTNEQYF. In nucleotides, the CDR3 is TGTGCCAGCAGCTTAGAACTAGCGGGAACTAACGAGCAGTACTTC.